This T cell receptor (beta chain) was sequenced during a study of blood T cell repertoires in COVID-19. The wider study: Specimens from acute and convalescent COVID-19 originated in the United States, Italy and Spain.

Seattle patients were enrolled while actively infected and followed longitudinally. Per the original data handling: By means of reference gene primer amplification, nucleated cell counts were estimated. Assay: immunoSEQ multiplex PCR; the TCRdb copy retains only in-frame clones and omits some. V and J calls and clone size are those listed in that table; D and trimming were worked out from the DNA. The sample holds hundreds of thousands of clones, 89% seen once. Germline CDR1 reads MNHEY; CDR2 reads SMNVEV (reference sequence). The J segment lost 5 bases and the V segment lost 3 bases, leaving 15 bases of the junction unmatched. The CDR3 contains 17 residues.

This TCR was recovered from a man aged 18-30 years with COVID-19, enrolled during active disease. The rearrangement uses TRBV27 and TRBJ1-2; 7 positions agree with TRBD1. The sample comprised peripheral blood. Written as DNA, the CDR3 is TGTGCCAGCAGTTTTGAGGGGGCCGGTAGGCTCCCATATGGCTACACCTTC. Its translation: CASSFEGAGRLPYGYTF.